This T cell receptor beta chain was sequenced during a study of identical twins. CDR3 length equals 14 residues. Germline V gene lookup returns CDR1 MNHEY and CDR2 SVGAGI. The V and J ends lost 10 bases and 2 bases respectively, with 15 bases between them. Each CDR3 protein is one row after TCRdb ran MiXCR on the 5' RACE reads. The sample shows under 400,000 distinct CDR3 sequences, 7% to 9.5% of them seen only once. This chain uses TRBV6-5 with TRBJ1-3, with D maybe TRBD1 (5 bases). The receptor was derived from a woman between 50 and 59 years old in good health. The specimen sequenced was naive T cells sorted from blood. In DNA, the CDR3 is TGTGCCACCGCCCGGGTGGACACTGGAAACACCATATATTTT. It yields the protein CATARVDTGNTIYF.